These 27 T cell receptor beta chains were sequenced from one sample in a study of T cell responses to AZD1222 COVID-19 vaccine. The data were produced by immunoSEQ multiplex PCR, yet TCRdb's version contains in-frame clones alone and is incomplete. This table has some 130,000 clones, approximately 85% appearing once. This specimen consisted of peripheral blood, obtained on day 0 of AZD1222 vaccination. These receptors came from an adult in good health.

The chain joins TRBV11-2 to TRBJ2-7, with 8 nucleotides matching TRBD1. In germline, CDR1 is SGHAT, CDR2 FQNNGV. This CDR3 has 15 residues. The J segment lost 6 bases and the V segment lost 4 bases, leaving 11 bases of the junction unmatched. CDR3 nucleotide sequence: TGTGCCAGCAGCTCATCGCCTAGACAGGGGCGCGAGCAGTACTTC. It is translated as CASSSSPRQGREQYF.

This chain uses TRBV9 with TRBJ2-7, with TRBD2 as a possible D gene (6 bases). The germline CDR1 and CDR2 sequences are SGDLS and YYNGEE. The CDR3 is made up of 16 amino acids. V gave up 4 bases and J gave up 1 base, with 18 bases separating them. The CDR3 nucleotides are TGTGCCAGCAGCCGGCATGGAGGGGCCAATTCCTACGAGCAGTACTTC. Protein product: CASSRHGGANSYEQYF. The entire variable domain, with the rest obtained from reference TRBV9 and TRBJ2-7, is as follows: DSGVTQTPKHLITATGQRVTLRCSPRSGDLSVYWYQQSLDQGLQFLIQYYNGEERAKGNILERFSAQQFPDLHSELNLSSLELGDSALYFCASSRHGGANSYEQYFGPGTRLTVT.

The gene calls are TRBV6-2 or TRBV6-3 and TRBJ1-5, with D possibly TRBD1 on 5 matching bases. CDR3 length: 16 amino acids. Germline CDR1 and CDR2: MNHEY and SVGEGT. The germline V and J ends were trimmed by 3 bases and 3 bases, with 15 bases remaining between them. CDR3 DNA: TGTGCCAGCAGTTATCAAGGGGCAGGGAACAATCAGCCCCAGCATTTT. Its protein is CASSYQGAGNNQPQHF.

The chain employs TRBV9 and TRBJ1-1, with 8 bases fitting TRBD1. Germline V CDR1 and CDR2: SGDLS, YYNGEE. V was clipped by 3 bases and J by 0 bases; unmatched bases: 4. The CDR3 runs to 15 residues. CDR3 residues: CASSGPTGVNTEAFF. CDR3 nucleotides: TGTGCCAGCAGCGGGCCGACAGGGGTGAACACTGAAGCTTTCTTT.

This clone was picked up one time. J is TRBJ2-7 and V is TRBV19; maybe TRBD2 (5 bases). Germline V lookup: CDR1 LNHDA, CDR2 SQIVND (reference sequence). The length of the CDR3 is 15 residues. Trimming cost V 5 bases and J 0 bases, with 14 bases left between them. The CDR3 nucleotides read TGTGCCAGTAGTGAGGGCTCTACTGGCTCCTACGAGCAGTACTTC. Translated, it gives CASSEGSTGSYEQYF.

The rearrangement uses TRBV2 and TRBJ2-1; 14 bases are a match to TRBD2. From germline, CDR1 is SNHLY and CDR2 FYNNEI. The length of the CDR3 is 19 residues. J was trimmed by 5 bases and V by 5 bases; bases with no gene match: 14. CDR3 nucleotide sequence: TGTGCCAGCAGTTTCCCACCTCGACTAGCGGGGGGGCCTAACAATGAGCAGTTCTTC. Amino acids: CASSFPPRLAGGPNNEQFF.

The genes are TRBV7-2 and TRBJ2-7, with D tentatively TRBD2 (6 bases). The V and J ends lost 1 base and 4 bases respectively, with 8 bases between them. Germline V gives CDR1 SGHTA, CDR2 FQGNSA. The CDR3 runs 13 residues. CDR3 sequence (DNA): TGTGCCAGCAGCTTAGGCGGGATTTACGAGCAGTACTTC. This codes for CASSLGGIYEQYF. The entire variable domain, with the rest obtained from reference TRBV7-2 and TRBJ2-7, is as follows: GAGVSQSPSNKVTEKGKDVELRCDPISGHTALYWYRQSLGQGLEFLIYFQGNSAPDKSGLPSDRFSAERTGGSVSTLTIQRTQQEDSAVYLCASSLGGIYEQYFGPGTRLTVT.

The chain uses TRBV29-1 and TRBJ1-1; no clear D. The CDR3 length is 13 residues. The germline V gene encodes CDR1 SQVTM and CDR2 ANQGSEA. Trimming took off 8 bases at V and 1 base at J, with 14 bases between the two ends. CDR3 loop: CSPQRLANTEAFF. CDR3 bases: TGCAGCCCCCAAAGATTAGCGAACACTGAAGCTTTCTTT.

The CDR3 nucleotides are TGTGCCAGCAGCAAACAGCTGGGAGGCGGAGGAAACACAGATACGCAGTATTTT. Encoded protein: CASSKQLGGGGNTDTQYF. The chain has TRBV6-2 or TRBV6-3 and TRBJ2-3; the D gene is possibly TRBD2 (6 bases). This CDR3 contains 18 residues. From germline, CDR1 is MNHEY and CDR2 SVGEGT. V shed 6 bases and J shed 2 bases, with 24 bases lying between them.

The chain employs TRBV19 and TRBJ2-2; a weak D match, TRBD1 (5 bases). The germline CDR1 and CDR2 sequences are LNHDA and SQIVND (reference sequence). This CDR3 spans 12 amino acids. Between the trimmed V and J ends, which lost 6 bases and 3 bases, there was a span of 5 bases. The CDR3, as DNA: TGTGCCAGTAGACAGGACACCGGGGAGCTGTTTTTT. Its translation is CASRQDTGELFF.

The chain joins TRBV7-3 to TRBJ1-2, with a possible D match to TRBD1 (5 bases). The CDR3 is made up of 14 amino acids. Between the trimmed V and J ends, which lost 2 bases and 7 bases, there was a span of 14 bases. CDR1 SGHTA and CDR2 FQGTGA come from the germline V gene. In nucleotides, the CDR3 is TGTGCCAGCAGCTTAGAGGGGCGCCCCTCTGGCTACACCTTC. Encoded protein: CASSLEGRPSGYTF.

DNA for the CDR3: TGTGCCTGGAGGGCTCGGGGTAGCTCTGGAAACACCATATATTTT. Its translation is CAWRARGSSGNTIYF. The chain uses TRBV30 and TRBJ1-3; no clear D gene. Trimming pared 3 bases from V and 0 bases from J, leaving 12 bases between. The CDR3 consists of 15 residues. The germline gives CDR1 GTSNPN, CDR2 SVGIG (reference sequence). The full variable domain, in which reference TRBV30 and TRBJ1-3 provide the parts outside the CDR3, is SQTIHQWPATLVQPVGSPLSLECTVEGTSNPNLYWYRQAAGRGLQLLFYSVGIGQISSEVPQNLSASRPQDRQFILSSKKLLLSDSGFYLCAWRARGSSGNTIYFGEGSWLTVV.

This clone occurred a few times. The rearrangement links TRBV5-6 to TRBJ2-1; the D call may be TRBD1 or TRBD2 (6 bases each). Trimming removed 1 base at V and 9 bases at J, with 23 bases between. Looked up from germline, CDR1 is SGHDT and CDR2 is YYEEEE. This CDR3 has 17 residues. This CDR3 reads CASSLMLGGPGYLEQFF. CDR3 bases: TGTGCCAGCAGCTTGATGCTTGGGGGGCCCGGGTATCTTGAGCAGTTCTTC. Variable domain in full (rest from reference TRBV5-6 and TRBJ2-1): DAGVTQSPTHLIKTRGQQVTLRCSPKSGHDTVSWYQQALGQGPQFIFQYYEEEERQRGNFPDRFSGHQFPNYSSELNVNALLLGDSALYLCASSLMLGGPGYLEQFFGPGTRLTVL.

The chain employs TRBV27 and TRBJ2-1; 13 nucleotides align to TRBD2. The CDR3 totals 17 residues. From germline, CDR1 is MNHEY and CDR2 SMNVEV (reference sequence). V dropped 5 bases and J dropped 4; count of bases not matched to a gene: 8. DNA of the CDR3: TGTGCCAGCAGTATGCCGGGACTAGCGGGACAGTACAATGAGCAGTTCTTC. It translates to CASSMPGLAGQYNEQFF.

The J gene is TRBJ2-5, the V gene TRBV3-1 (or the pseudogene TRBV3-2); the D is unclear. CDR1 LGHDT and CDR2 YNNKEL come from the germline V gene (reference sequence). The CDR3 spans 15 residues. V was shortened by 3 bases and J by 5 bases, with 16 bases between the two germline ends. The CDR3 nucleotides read TGTGCCAGCAGCCATCCCCAGATGGGTGGTGAGACCCAGTACTTC. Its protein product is CASSHPQMGGETQYF.

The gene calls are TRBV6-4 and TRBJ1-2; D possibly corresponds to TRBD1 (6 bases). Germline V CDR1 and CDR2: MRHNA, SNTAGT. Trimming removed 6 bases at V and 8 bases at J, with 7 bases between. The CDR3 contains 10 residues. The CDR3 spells CASRRGGYTF. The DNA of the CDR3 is TGTGCCAGCAGGAGGGGGGGCTACACCTTC.

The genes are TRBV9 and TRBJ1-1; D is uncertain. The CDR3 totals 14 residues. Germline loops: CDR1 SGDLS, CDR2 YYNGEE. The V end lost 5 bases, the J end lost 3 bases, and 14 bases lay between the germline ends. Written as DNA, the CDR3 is TGTGCCAGCAGTGCCGATCCCCAGGACACTGAAGCTTTCTTT. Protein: CASSADPQDTEAFF.

CDR3 protein: CASSLYFGDRAYEQYF. The CDR3 nucleotides are TGTGCCAGCAGCTTGTATTTCGGCGACAGGGCCTACGAGCAGTACTTC. The chain links TRBV5-6 to TRBJ2-7, with 7 bases fitting TRBD1. The CDR3 contains 16 residues. CDR1 and CDR2 (germline): SGHDT, YYEEEE. Trimming cost V 1 base and J 2 bases; bases outside gene matches: 9.

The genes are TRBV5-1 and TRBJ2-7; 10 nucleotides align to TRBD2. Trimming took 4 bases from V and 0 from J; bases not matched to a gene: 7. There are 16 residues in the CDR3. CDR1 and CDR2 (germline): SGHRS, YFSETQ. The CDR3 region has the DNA TGCGCCAGCAGCCCAATGACTAGCGGGTTCTCCTACGAGCAGTACTTC. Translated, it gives CASSPMTSGFSYEQYF.

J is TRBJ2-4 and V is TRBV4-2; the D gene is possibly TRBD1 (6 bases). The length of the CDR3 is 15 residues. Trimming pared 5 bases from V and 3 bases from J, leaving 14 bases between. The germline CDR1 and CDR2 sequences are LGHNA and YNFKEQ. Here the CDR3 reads CASSYEDSRKNIQYF. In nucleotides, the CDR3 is TGTGCCAGCAGCTACGAGGACAGTCGCAAAAACATTCAGTACTTC.

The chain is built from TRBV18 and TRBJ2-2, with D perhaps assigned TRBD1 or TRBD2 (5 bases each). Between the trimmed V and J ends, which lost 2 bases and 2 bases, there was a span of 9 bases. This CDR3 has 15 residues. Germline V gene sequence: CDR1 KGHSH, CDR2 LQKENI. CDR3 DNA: TGTGCCAGCTCACCAGGGACGGCAAACACCGGGGAGCTGTTTTTT. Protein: CASSPGTANTGELFF.

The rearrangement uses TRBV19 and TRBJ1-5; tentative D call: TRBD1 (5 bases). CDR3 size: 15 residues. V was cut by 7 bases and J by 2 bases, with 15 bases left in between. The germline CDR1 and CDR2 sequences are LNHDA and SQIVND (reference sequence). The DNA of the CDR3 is TGTGCCAGTATTGATACCGGGACTCGCAATCAGCCCCAGCATTTT. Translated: CASIDTGTRNQPQHF.

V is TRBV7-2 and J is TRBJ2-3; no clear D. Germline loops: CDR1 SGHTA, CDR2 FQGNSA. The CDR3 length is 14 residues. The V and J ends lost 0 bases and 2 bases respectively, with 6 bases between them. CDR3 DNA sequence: TGTGCCAGCAGCTTAGCCGGCTACACAGATACGCAGTATTTT. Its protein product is CASSLAGYTDTQYF.

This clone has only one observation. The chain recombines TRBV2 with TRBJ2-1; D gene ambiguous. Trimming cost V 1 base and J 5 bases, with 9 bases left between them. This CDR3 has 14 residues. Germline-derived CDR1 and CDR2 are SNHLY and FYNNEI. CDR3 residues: CASSEVGRNNEQFF. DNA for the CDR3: TGTGCCAGCAGTGAAGTCGGACGTAACAATGAGCAGTTCTTC. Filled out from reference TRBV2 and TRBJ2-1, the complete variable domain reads EPEVTQTPSHQVTQMGQEVILRCVPISNHLYFYWYRQILGQKVEFLVSFYNNEISEKSEIFDDQFSVERPDGSNFTLKIRSTKLEDSAMYFCASSEVGRNNEQFFGPGTRLTVL.

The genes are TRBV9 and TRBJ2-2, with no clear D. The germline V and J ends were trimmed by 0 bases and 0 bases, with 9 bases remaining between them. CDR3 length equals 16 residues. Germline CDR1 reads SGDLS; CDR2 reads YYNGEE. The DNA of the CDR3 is TGTGCCAGCAGCGTAGGGCCTGGATCGAACACCGGGGAGCTGTTTTTT. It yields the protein CASSVGPGSNTGELFF.

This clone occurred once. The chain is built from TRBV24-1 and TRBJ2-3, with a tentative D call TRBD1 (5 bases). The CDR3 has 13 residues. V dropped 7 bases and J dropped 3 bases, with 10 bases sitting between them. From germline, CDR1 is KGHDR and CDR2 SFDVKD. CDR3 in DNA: TGTGCCACCAGGGACACTTTGACAGATACGCAGTATTTT. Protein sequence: CATRDTLTDTQYF.

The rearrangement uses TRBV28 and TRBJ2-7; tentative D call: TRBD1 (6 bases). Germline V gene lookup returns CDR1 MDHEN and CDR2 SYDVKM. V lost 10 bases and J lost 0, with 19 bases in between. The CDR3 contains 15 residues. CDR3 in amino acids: CATRLNGQISYEQYF. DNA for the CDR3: TGTGCCACTCGCTTAAATGGACAGATCTCCTACGAGCAGTACTTC. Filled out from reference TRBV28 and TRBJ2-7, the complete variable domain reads DVKVTQSSRYLVKRTGEKVFLECVQDMDHENMFWYRQDPGLGLRLIYFSYDVKMKEKGDIPEGYSVSREKKERFSLILESASTNQTSMYLCATRLNGQISYEQYFGPGTRLTVT.